These T cell receptor beta chains were read from a single sample in a study of blood T cell repertoires in COVID-19. The protocol was immunoSEQ multiplex PCR, while the TCRdb copy is restricted to in-frame clones and leaves out a portion. This sample has 350,000 to 400,000 clones; over 75% occur once, and the top ten carry 0.95% to 1.1%. Sequencing was done on a sample of PBMCs or T cells enriched from blood (not recorded which). The receptors were sampled from a man younger than 30 who had recovered from COVID-19. Each CDR3 is given with its conserved first and last residue. The D gene is left open where the match is weak. Clone sizes are given selectively: once, few, many, or a class where the clone is expanded.

v_gene,j_gene,d_gene,abundance,CDR3aa,CDR3nt
TRBV18,TRBJ1-6,TRBD1,few,CASSPGTENSPLHF,TGTGCCAGCTCACCCGGGACAGAGAATTCACCCCTCCACTTT
TRBV19,TRBJ2-5,TRBD2,few,CASSGRRETQYF,TGTGCCAGTAGCGGGAGGAGGGAGACCCAGTACTTC
TRBV2,TRBJ1-5,NA,NA,CATKRSRGDSGQPQHF,TGTGCCACCAAACGGTCCAGGGGAGACTCAGGACAGCCCCAGCATTTT
TRBV29-1,TRBJ2-1,TRBD1,NA,CSVTGGNYNEQFF,TGCAGCGTCACAGGGGGCAACTACAATGAGCAGTTCTTC
TRBV30,TRBJ2-1,NA,NA,CAWGTGGAQTYNEQFF,TGTGCCTGGGGCACTGGCGGGGCCCAAACCTACAATGAGCAGTTCTTC
TRBV29-1,TRBJ2-7,TRBD1,once,CSVSSGGEQYF,TGCAGCGTCAGCTCAGGGGGCGAGCAGTACTTC
TRBV9,TRBJ2-7,TRBD2,NA,CASSPEGGTSRGEQYF,TGTGCCAGCAGTCCGGAGGGGGGGACTAGTCGTGGCGAGCAGTACTTC
TRBV19,TRBJ2-1,NA,NA,CASSMSQGGYNEQFF,TGTGCCAGTAGTATGTCTCAGGGAGGATACAATGAGCAGTTCTTC
TRBV13,TRBJ2-3,NA,NA,CASSMESTDTQYF,TGTGCCAGCAGCATGGAGAGCACAGATACGCAGTATTTT
TRBV7-9,TRBJ1-5,NA,NA,CASSSGQLSNQPQHF,TGTGCCAGCAGCTCAGGACAGCTTAGCAATCAGCCCCAGCATTTT
TRBV6-2/TRBV6-3,TRBJ2-7,NA,NA,CASSSPGGTVTSYEQYF,TGTGCCAGCAGTTCCCCCGGTGGAACAGTGACATCCTACGAGCAGTACTTC
TRBV18,TRBJ1-6,NA,NA,CASSPSGTSGSPLHF,TGTGCCAGCTCACCCTCCGGGACTTCGGGCTCACCCCTCCACTTT
TRBV9,TRBJ2-1,TRBD1,NA,CASSVVGTASYNEQFF,TGTGCCAGCAGCGTAGTAGGGACAGCTTCCTACAATGAGCAGTTCTTC
TRBV11-2,TRBJ2-1,TRBD2,NA,CASQTGLAGNLDEQFF,TGTGCCAGCCAAACCGGACTAGCCGGGAATTTGGATGAGCAGTTCTTC
TRBV19,TRBJ1-5,TRBD1,NA,CASGQGPAGGPQHF,TGTGCCAGTGGACAGGGGCCGGCCGGGGGGCCCCAGCATTTT
TRBV5-4,TRBJ1-2,NA,NA,CASSANREPLLYGYTF,TGTGCCAGCAGCGCAAACAGGGAACCACTTCTCTATGGCTACACCTTC
TRBV27,TRBJ2-1,TRBD1,NA,CASSYNRGGNNEQFF,TGTGCCAGCAGTTACAACAGGGGTGGAAACAATGAGCAGTTCTTC
TRBV5-6,TRBJ1-2,TRBD1,NA,CASSPLRLRDRSANYGYTF,TGTGCCAGCAGCCCTCTAAGACTCCGGGACAGGTCAGCTAACTATGGCTACACCTTC
TRBV11-2,TRBJ1-1,NA,NA,CASSLDRRGRIF,TGTGCCAGCAGCTTAGATCGCAGGGGTAGGATCTTT